These T cell receptor beta chains were read from a single sample in a study of T cells in Graves' hyperthyroidism and ophthalmopathy. TCRdb processed the multiplex PCR reads anew with MiXCR; each CDR3 protein has one entry. The sample lists about 350,000 distinct CDR3 sequences, over 11% seen once, with just under 25% in the top ten. Sequences were obtained from blood. The receptors were gathered from a woman aged 30 to 39 with Graves' hyperthyroidism. Each CDR3 is given with its conserved first and last residue. The D gene is left open where the match is weak. Not all rows give a size; the values are once, few, many and, for expanded clones, a class.

J gene | clone size | D gene | V gene | CDR3 protein | CDR3 DNA
TRBJ2-3 | few | NA | TRBV30 | CAWSPGVYGTDTQYF | TGTGCCTGGAGCCCGGGAGTCTATGGCACAGATACGCAGTATTTT
TRBJ2-5 | many | TRBD2 | TRBV29-1 | CVSTFSGARGGTQYF | TGCGTATCCACCTTTAGCGGGGCCCGCGGGGGGACCCAGTACTTC
TRBJ2-7 | few | TRBD1 | TRBV6-2/TRBV6-3 | CASSTGEFYEQYF | TGTGCCAGCAGTACAGGGGAATTCTACGAGCAGTACTTC
TRBJ2-1 | NA | TRBD2 | TRBV7-9 | CASSLALSSGSGRTVGYNEQFF | TGTGCCAGCAGCTTAGCGCTCTCTAGCGGGAGTGGAAGGACCGTGGGTTACAATGAGCAGTTCTTC
TRBJ2-7 | NA | TRBD1 | TRBV5-1 | CASSPDRGRTYEQYF | TGCGCCAGCAGCCCGGACAGGGGGCGAACCTACGAGCAGTACTTC
TRBJ2-7 | NA | NA | TRBV20-1 | CSATDQGITYEQYF | TGCAGTGCCACCGATCAGGGAATCACCTACGAGCAGTACTTC
TRBJ1-5 | NA | NA | TRBV6-1 | CASSERPHQPQHF | TGTGCCAGCAGTGAGAGACCGCATCAGCCCCAGCATTTT
TRBJ2-3 | many | NA | TRBV28 | CASSSWAGPDTQYF | TGTGCCAGCAGTTCCTGGGCAGGGCCAGATACGCAGTATTTT
TRBJ2-1 | many | TRBD1 | TRBV12-3/TRBV12-4 | CASSPPGTQGMSSYNEQFF | TGTGCCAGCAGTCCCCCCGGGACACAGGGGATGAGCTCCTACAATGAGCAGTTCTTC
TRBJ2-5 | NA | NA | TRBV29-1 | CSAPGDERKTQYF | TGCAGCGCCCCAGGGGATGAGCGGAAGACCCAGTACTTC
TRBJ2-3 | many | NA | TRBV2 | CASSGDLRTTDTQYF | TGTGCCAGCAGTGGGGACTTAAGGACCACAGATACGCAGTATTTT
TRBJ2-3 | many | NA | TRBV27 | CASSFVQSDTQYF | TGTGCCAGCAGTTTTGTACAGTCAGATACGCAGTATTTT
TRBJ1-5 | many | NA | TRBV3-1 | CASSQDSGNNQPQHF | TGTGCCAGCAGCCAAGATTCGGGAAACAATCAGCCCCAGCATTTT
TRBJ2-1 | NA | NA | TRBV11-2 | CASGGLKRGVGQLEQFF | TGTGCCAGCGGGGGACTTAAAAGGGGGGTTGGACAACTAGAGCAGTTCTTC
TRBJ2-2 | many | TRBD1 | TRBV27 | CASSLRVRGGQGYDGELFF | TGTGCCAGCAGTTTACGAGTCCGGGGGGGACAGGGGTATGACGGGGAGCTGTTTTTT
TRBJ2-1 | few | TRBD1 | TRBV2 | CASGQGSAYNEQFF | TGTGCCAGCGGACAGGGTTCGGCCTACAATGAGCAGTTCTTC
TRBJ2-5 | many | NA | TRBV6-2/TRBV6-3 | CASSPVTKTQYF | TGTGCCAGCAGCCCTGTAACGAAGACCCAGTACTTC
TRBJ1-2 | once | NA | TRBV7-9 | CASSRKGILASGYTF | TGTGCCAGCAGCCGAAAGGGGATTCTGGCTTCTGGCTACACCTTC
TRBJ1-6 | NA | NA | TRBV4-1 | CASRLPGGSPLHF | TGCGCCAGCAGGTTGCCGGGTGGTTCACCCCTCCACTTT
TRBJ1-5 | few | NA | TRBV4-2 | CASSQDSGDSNQPQHF | TGTGCCAGCAGCCAAGATTCGGGAGATAGCAATCAGCCCCAGCATTTT
TRBJ2-1 | NA | NA | TRBV20-1 | CSASGWDLPSNEQFF | TGCAGTGCTAGTGGGTGGGACCTACCCTCCAATGAGCAGTTCTTC
TRBJ1-5 | many | NA | TRBV28 | CASKGHIMLDQPQHF | TGTGCCAGCAAAGGACACATCATGCTCGATCAGCCCCAGCATTTT
TRBJ2-4 | few | NA | TRBV27 | CASSSWGGDGLAKNIQYF | TGTGCCAGCAGTTCCTGGGGAGGCGATGGATTGGCCAAAAACATTCAGTACTTC
TRBJ2-1 | many | TRBD1 | TRBV5-1 | CASSKGTGRDNEQFF | TGCGCCAGCAGCAAAGGGACAGGGCGGGACAATGAGCAGTTCTTC
TRBJ2-3 | NA | TRBD1 | TRBV7-9 | CASSSSAGTGWDTQYF | TGTGCCAGCAGCTCATCCGCCGGGACAGGGTGGGATACGCAGTATTTT
TRBJ2-2 | few | TRBD2 | TRBV20-1 | CSARDSGTTNTGELFF | TGCAGTGCTAGGGACTCCGGGACTACTAACACCGGGGAGCTGTTTTTT
TRBJ2-7 | NA | NA | TRBV20-1 | CSALGRIGDQEQYF | TGCAGTGCCCTGGGCCGTATAGGGGACCAAGAGCAGTACTTC
TRBJ1-4 | many | NA | TRBV12-3/TRBV12-4 | CASSFRTGQEKLFF | TGTGCCAGCAGTTTCAGGACTGGTCAGGAAAAACTGTTTTTT
TRBJ2-1 | few | TRBD2 | TRBV29-1 | CSTGLAGGNEQFF | TGCAGCACCGGACTAGCGGGAGGAAATGAGCAGTTCTTC
TRBJ2-1 | NA | TRBD2 | TRBV20-1 | CSARASSGRANEQFF | TGCAGTGCTAGAGCATCTAGCGGGAGGGCCAATGAGCAGTTCTTC
TRBJ1-1 | many | NA | TRBV3-2 | CASSQSSPRGNTEAFF | TGTGCCAGCAGCCAATCAAGCCCTAGGGGAAACACTGAAGCTTTCTTT
TRBJ2-7 | many | TRBD2 | TRBV5-1 | CASKYGGSYEQYF | TGCGCCAGCAAGTACGGGGGGTCCTACGAGCAGTACTTC
TRBJ2-3 | many | NA | TRBV2 | CASSSLEIDTQYF | TGTGCCAGCAGTTCACTCGAGATAGATACGCAGTATTTT
TRBJ2-1 | many | TRBD2 | TRBV11-1 | CASSRRWTSGYHEQFF | TGTGCCAGCAGCCGCCGGTGGACTAGCGGGTACCATGAGCAGTTCTTC
TRBJ1-6 | many | NA | TRBV10-3 | CAISESGPISPLHF | TGTGCCATCAGTGAGTCGGGACCCATTTCACCCCTCCACTTT
TRBJ2-1 | few | TRBD2 | TRBV29-1 | CSVVWVLAENYNEQFF | TGCAGCGTTGTATGGGTTCTAGCGGAGAACTACAATGAGCAGTTCTTC
TRBJ2-7 | few | NA | TRBV7-2 | CASSFQQRRGEQYF | TGTGCCAGCAGCTTCCAACAGCGTCGAGGCGAGCAGTACTTC
TRBJ2-2 | many | NA | TRBV6-5 | CASSYEGSNTGELFF | TGTGCCAGCAGTTACGAGGGCTCGAACACCGGGGAGCTGTTTTTT
TRBJ2-5 | many | NA | TRBV20-1 | CSARHPRAQETQYF | TGCAGTGCTAGACACCCCAGGGCCCAAGAGACCCAGTACTTC
TRBJ2-3 | many | NA | TRBV11-2 | CASSTLKRIDTQYF | TGTGCCAGCAGCACACTAAAGCGGATTGATACGCAGTATTTT
TRBJ1-5 | many | NA | TRBV7-2 | CASSLDTHQPQHF | TGTGCCAGCAGCTTAGACACCCATCAGCCCCAGCATTTT
TRBJ1-2 | NA | TRBD1 | TRBV19 | CASSPDRLRWSYTF | TGTGCCAGTAGTCCGGACAGGCTGCGTTGGAGCTACACCTTC
TRBJ2-1 | many | NA | TRBV11-2 | CASSSAGLEQFF | TGTGCCAGCAGCTCGGCGGGACTGGAGCAGTTCTTC
TRBJ1-4 | NA | NA | TRBV6-1 | CASSPQGGEKLFF | TGTGCCAGCAGTCCACAGGGAGGTGAAAAACTGTTTTTT
TRBJ2-7 | many | TRBD1 | TRBV28 | CASSFQTGHEQYF | TGTGCCAGCAGTTTCCAGACAGGGCACGAGCAGTACTTC